The rows below give T cell receptor beta chains drawn from one sample of a study of cytomegalovirus exposure and HLA in healthy donors. Assay used: immunoSEQ multiplex PCR; TCRdb lists only in-frame clones, some missing. The sample consists of over 200,000 clones, approximately 88% of them appearing once. Sequencing used PBMCs. Receptor source: a woman in her 30s in good health and CMV-seropositive. The conserved cysteine and the conserved F or W are not part of the CDR3 here.

v_gene	j_gene	CDR3aa
TRBV29-1	TRBJ2-3	SVVGLGTDTQY
TRBV4-1	TRBJ2-7	ASSQVKKNDLVSEGYEQY
TRBV7-8	TRBJ1-2	ASSDRDRGRVGYGYT
TRBV30	TRBJ1-1	AGDIGNTEAF
TRBV7-8	TRBJ1-1	ASSLEGGPNTEAF
TRBV6-1	TRBJ1-1	ASGLGTEAF
TRBV4-3	TRBJ2-4	ASSQEGQGIDIQY
TRBV2	TRBJ1-4	ASSEVLSEKLF
TRBV29-1	TRBJ2-3	SVGGPAGDNTDTQY
TRBV29-1	TRBJ2-3	SFGLGVEAFTQY
TRBV18	TRBJ1-1	ASSPPRTGGNAF
TRBV15	TRBJ2-3	ATSIGLAGTDTQY
TRBV27	TRBJ1-1	ASSLWSGTEAF
TRBV15	TRBJ1-1	ATSKTTENTEAF
TRBV9	TRBJ1-1	ASSSSGGNTEAF
TRBV6-1	TRBJ1-1	ASRLAGGGTEAF
TRBV10-3	TRBJ1-5	AISGQGSNQPQH
TRBV5-1	TRBJ2-7	ASSLGVYSYEQY
TRBV29-1	TRBJ2-7	SVGDRKSYEQY
TRBV7-3	TRBJ2-1	ASSPRLAGEKNNEQF
TRBV30	TRBJ1-3	ASQDGASGNTIY
TRBV5-1	TRBJ2-1	ASSSDGQDRSEQF
TRBV6-1	TRBJ1-2	ASSEATAYGYT
TRBV29-1	TRBJ1-1	SVGTVDTEAF
TRBV5-1	TRBJ2-2	ASSTGQERTGELF
TRBV6-5	TRBJ1-1	ASSYARQNTEAF
TRBV28	TRBJ1-2	ASSRTGSDGYT
TRBV4-1	TRBJ1-2	ASSQDLGADTYYGYT
TRBV5-1	TRBJ2-2	ASGGELF
TRBV5-6	TRBJ1-2	ASSFQGSGYT
TRBV19	TRBJ2-7	ASSAGQHYEQY
TRBV27	TRBJ2-7	ASSRGTRREQY
TRBV9	TRBJ2-7	ASSVGQSDSYEQY
TRBV29-1	TRBJ2-7	SVASRLAGAHEQY
TRBV7-3	TRBJ2-1	ASSSPSGRAHEQF
TRBV10-3	TRBJ1-1	AISVDEDPSRPYAF
TRBV5-1	TRBJ2-5	ASSLGPYQETQY
TRBV28	TRBJ1-5	ASVSRNQPQH
TRBV6-5	TRBJ1-1	ASSYSGGGITEAF
TRBV18	TRBJ1-1	ASSTLNTEAF
TRBV9	TRBJ2-5	ASSVDPGLAGAGKETQY
TRBV11-2	TRBJ1-2	ASSEGTDSYGYT
TRBV9	TRBJ2-1	ASSKWDRENNEQF
TRBV29-1	TRBJ1-3	STQGSGNTIY
TRBV5-1	TRBJ2-1	ASSLVASGINEQF
TRBV20-1	TRBJ1-2	SARERPGYT
TRBV30	TRBJ2-2	AWSLTPGELF
TRBV20-1	TRBJ2-1	SAPAGYEQF
TRBV28	TRBJ2-7	ASSIWGGRLTEQY
TRBV19	TRBJ1-5	ASSVGLSNQPQH
TRBV4-2	TRBJ1-1	ASSQDRAREAF
TRBV6-1	TRBJ2-5	ASSEWGRGETQY
TRBV11-3	TRBJ2-3	ASSPVTGFFADTQY
TRBV5-1	TRBJ2-7	ASKWTGSYEQY
TRBV30	TRBJ1-1	AWMNLGGLWGTEAF